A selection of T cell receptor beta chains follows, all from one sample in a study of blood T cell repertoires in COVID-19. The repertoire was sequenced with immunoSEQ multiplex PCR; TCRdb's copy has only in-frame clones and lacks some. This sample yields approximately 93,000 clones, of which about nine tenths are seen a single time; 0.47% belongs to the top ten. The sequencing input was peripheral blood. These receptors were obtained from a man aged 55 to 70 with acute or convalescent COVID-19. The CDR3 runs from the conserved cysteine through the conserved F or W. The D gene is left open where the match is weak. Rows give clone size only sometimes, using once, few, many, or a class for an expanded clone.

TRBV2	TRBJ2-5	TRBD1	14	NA	CASSGDRGRETQYF	TGTGCCAGCAGCGGGGACAGGGGGCGAGAGACCCAGTACTTC
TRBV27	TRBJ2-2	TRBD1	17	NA	CASSLPTGKGNTGELFF	TGTGCCAGCAGTTTACCGACAGGGAAGGGGAACACCGGGGAGCTGTTTTTT
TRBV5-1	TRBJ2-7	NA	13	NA	CASTAGSSYEQYF	TGCGCCAGCACGGCAGGGTCAAGCTACGAGCAGTACTTC
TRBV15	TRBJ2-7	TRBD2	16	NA	CATSSLNRTRHGEQYF	TGTGCCACCAGCAGCCTCAACCGGACTAGACACGGCGAGCAGTACTTC
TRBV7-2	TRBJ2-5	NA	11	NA	CASSSLETQYF	TGTGCCAGCAGCTCTCTAGAGACCCAGTACTTC
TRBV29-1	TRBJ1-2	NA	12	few	CSVVDPSGGYTF	TGCAGCGTTGTGGACCCTTCGGGGGGCTACACCTTC
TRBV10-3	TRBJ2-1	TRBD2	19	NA	CAISPGTGRLAGVSNEQFF	TGTGCCATCAGTCCAGGGACAGGGCGACTAGCGGGAGTCAGCAATGAGCAGTTCTTC
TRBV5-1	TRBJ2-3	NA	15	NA	CASSLFLGPTDTQYF	TGCGCCAGCAGCTTGTTCTTGGGGCCCACAGATACGCAGTATTTT
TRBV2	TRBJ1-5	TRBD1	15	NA	CASSRSDRENQPQHF	TGTGCCAGCAGTCGTTCGGACAGGGAGAATCAGCCCCAGCATTTT
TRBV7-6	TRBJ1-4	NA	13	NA	CASSSKPNEKLFF	TGTGCCAGCAGCTCAAAGCCTAATGAAAAACTGTTTTTT
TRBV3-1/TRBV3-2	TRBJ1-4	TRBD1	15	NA	CASSSRTGTNEKLFF	TGTGCCAGCAGCAGCCGGACAGGAACTAATGAAAAACTGTTTTTT
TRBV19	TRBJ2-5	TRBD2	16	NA	CASSPFLAGDQETQYF	TGTGCCAGTAGTCCGTTTCTAGCGGGGGACCAAGAGACCCAGTACTTC
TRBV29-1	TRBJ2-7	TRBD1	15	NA	CSVGRDRPRFSEQYF	TGCAGCGTGGGCCGGGACAGGCCCCGATTCAGCGAGCAGTACTTC
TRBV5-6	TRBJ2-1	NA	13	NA	CASSLRLANEQFF	TGTGCCAGCAGCTTGCGGCTAGCCAATGAGCAGTTCTTC
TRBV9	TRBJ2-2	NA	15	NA	CASSVALPGIGELFF	TGTGCCAGCAGCGTAGCTCTACCAGGCATCGGGGAGCTGTTTTTT
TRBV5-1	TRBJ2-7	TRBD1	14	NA	CASSYRDSFYEQYF	TGCGCCAGCAGCTACCGGGACAGTTTCTACGAGCAGTACTTC
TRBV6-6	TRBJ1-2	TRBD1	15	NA	CASNYLGQGHYGYTF	TGTGCCAGCAATTACCTAGGACAGGGACACTATGGCTACACCTTC
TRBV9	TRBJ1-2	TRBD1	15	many	CASSVGDRISFGYTF	TGTGCCAGCAGCGTAGGGGACAGGATTTCTTTTGGCTACACCTTC
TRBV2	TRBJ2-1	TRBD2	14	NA	CASSESSGRFEQFF	TGTGCCAGCAGTGAGTCGAGCGGGAGATTTGAGCAGTTCTTC
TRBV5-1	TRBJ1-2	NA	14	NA	CASSLSGESYGYTF	TGCGCCAGCAGCTTATCGGGAGAATCCTATGGCTACACCTTC
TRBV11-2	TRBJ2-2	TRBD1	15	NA	CASSFGTGFPGELFF	TGTGCCAGCAGCTTCGGGACAGGGTTTCCCGGGGAGCTGTTTTTT
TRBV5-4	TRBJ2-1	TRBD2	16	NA	CASSFMLSGRGDEQFF	TGTGCCAGCAGCTTCATGTTAAGCGGGAGAGGAGATGAGCAGTTCTTC
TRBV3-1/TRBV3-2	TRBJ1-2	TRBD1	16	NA	CASSQEDRVDSYGYTF	TGTGCCAGCAGCCAAGAGGACAGGGTGGATAGCTATGGCTACACCTTC